This entry is about one T cell receptor beta chain. What it recognizes is unknown. Researchers ran the PCR with 60 Vbeta and 13 Jbeta primers. Some clones are missing from TCRdb's copy, which holds only in-frame ones; the method was immunoSEQ multiplex PCR. The data hold 200,000 or so clones, with roughly three quarters observed a single time. These data come from a study of cytomegalovirus exposure and HLA in healthy donors. Study conclusions and caveats: A cluster of highly shared sequence variants was likely a sequencing artifact. TCR beta chains numbering 164 were designated cytomegalovirus-associated. V- and J-gene trimming in TCR beta was tied to a missense DCLRE1C variant by an analysis performed later. A previous analysis found most TCR beta V segments productive roughly 87% or roughly 30% of the time.

CDR3 length equals 15 residues. Germline loops: CDR1 SGHAT, CDR2 FQNNGV. The V gene end was trimmed by 5 bases and the J gene end by 2 bases; junction bases not matched to a gene: 8. The material sequenced was PBMCs. The source is a middle-aged man in good health and CMV-seronegative. V is TRBV11-2 and J is TRBJ2-7, with TRBD2 matching over 8 bases. The CDR3 bases are TGTGCCAGCAGCACCGGGGGGGGGCCCACCTACGAGCAGTACTTC. Translating gives CASSTGGGPTYEQYF.